These T cell receptor beta chains were read from a single sample in a study of blood T cell repertoires in COVID-19. Generated by immunoSEQ multiplex PCR, the TCRdb table keeps only in-frame clones and is missing some. The data hold under 450,000 clones, with about 80% observed a single time. The sequenced material came from peripheral blood. The receptors were gathered from a human donor with acute or convalescent COVID-19. The donor label of this sample is uncertain. The CDR3 runs from the conserved cysteine through the conserved F or W. The D gene is left open where the match is weak.

v_gene	d_gene	j_gene	CDR3nt	CDR3aa
TRBV5-4	NA	TRBJ1-2	TGTGCCAGCAGCTTGGCCGCGGGATCCTATGGCTACACCTTC	CASSLAAGSYGYTF
TRBV19	TRBD1	TRBJ1-2	TGTGCCAGTACCGCAAGGGACAGGGGAGGGTATGGCTACACCTTC	CASTARDRGGYGYTF
TRBV18	TRBD2	TRBJ2-5	TGTGCCAGCTCCCGGGACTATTCGGAGACCCAGTACTTC	CASSRDYSETQYF
TRBV28	NA	TRBJ1-4	TGTGCCAGCGGGCAAATTGGCGAAAAACTGTTTTTT	CASGQIGEKLFF
TRBV5-1	TRBD1	TRBJ2-7	TGCGCCAGCAGCTCGACAGGGCCCCGCTACGAGCAGTACTTC	CASSSTGPRYEQYF
TRBV11-2	NA	TRBJ2-1	TGTGCCAGCAGCTCGTATCGGGAGCAGTTCTTC	CASSSYREQFF
TRBV19	NA	TRBJ1-5	TGTGCCAGTAGTTGGGGCAATCAGCCCCGGCATTTT	CASSWGNQPRHF
TRBV7-2	TRBD2	TRBJ2-1	TGTGCCAGCAGCTTGCGGGGGAGCTCCTACAATGAGCAGTTCTTC	CASSLRGSSYNEQFF
TRBV4-1	TRBD2	TRBJ2-1	TGCGCCAGCAGCCAGACCCCTTCAGCGGGGCCATCCAATGAGCAGTTCTTC	CASSQTPSAGPSNEQFF
TRBV3-1/TRBV3-2	NA	TRBJ1-2	TGTGCCAGCAGCCAAGGCAGGGCTGGCTACACCTTC	CASSQGRAGYTF
TRBV18	NA	TRBJ2-7	TGTGCCAGCTCACCACCGGGACACTTCTACGAGCAGTACTTC	CASSPPGHFYEQYF